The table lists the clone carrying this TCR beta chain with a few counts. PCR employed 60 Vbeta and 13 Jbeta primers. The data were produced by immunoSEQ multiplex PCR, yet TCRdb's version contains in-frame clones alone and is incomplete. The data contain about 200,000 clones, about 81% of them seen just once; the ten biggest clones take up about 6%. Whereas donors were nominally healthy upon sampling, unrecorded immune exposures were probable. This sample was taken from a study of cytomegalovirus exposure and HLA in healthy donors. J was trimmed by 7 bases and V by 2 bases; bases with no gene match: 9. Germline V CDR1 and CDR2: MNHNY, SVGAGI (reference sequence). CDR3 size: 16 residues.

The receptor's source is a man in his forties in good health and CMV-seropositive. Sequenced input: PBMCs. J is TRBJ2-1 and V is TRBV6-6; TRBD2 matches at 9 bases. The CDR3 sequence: CASSYPPATSGNEQFF. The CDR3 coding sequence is TGTGCCAGCAGTTACCCCCCCGCGACTAGCGGAAATGAGCAGTTCTTC.